These 32 T cell receptor beta chains share one sample of origin, sequenced in a study of immune evolution from preneoplasia to lung adenocarcinoma. Assay used: immunoSEQ multiplex PCR; TCRdb lists only in-frame clones, some missing. The sample contains tens of thousands of clones, about 76% of which appear only once. The material sequenced was FFPE invasive lung adenocarcinoma tissue. Receptors originate from a person aged 55 to 75 with invasive lung adenocarcinoma. Some clones in this sample may be carry-over from other donors' samples.

This clone appeared once. The chain employs TRBV30 and TRBJ2-3; possibly TRBD2 for D (6 bases). Trimming left V 3 bases short and J 2 bases short, with 15 bases between. Germline lookup yields CDR1 GTSNPN and CDR2 SVGIG (reference sequence). The CDR3 is 15 amino acids. The CDR3 spells CAWRWGGVITDTQYF. In nucleotides, the CDR3 is TGTGCCTGGAGGTGGGGCGGGGTTATCACAGATACGCAGTATTTT.

The chain combines TRBV6-4 with TRBJ2-1, with D unresolved. From germline, CDR1 is MRHNA and CDR2 SNTAGT. The V gene lost 4 bases and the J gene lost 6 bases, with 7 bases spanning the gap. CDR3 length: 12 residues. CDR3 sequence reads: CASSGNTNEQFF. CDR3 bases: TGTGCCAGCAGTGGTAACACCAATGAGCAGTTCTTC.

This clone was seen only a few times. Other nucleotide sequences from this sample produce the same CDR3. The genes are TRBV5-1 and TRBJ1-1; 7 bases line up with TRBD1. With V trimmed by 3 bases and J by 0 bases, 5 bases remained unmatched. The CDR3 extends over 15 amino acids. Germline V gene sequence: CDR1 SGHRS, CDR2 YFSETQ. CDR3 protein: CASSSVQGLNTEAFF. CDR3 bases: TGCGCCAGCAGCTCTGTACAGGGGTTGAACACTGAAGCTTTCTTT. Drawing the rest from reference TRBV5-1 and TRBJ1-1, the complete variable domain is KAGVTQTPRYLIKTRGQQVTLSCSPISGHRSVSWYQQTPGQGLQFLFEYFSETQRNKGNFPGRFSGRQFSNSRSEMNVSTLELGDSALYLCASSSVQGLNTEAFFGQGTRLTVV.

The genes are TRBV5-5 and TRBJ2-7, with 8 positions matching TRBD1. The germline V gene has CDR1 SGHKS and CDR2 YYEKEE (reference sequence). This CDR3 contains 14 residues. V was clipped by 3 bases and J by 3 bases; unmatched bases: 5. The CDR3 protein is CASSWGTGGYEQYF. In DNA form, the CDR3 reads TGTGCCAGCAGCTGGGGGACAGGCGGCTACGAGCAGTACTTC. Complete variable domain (other parts from reference TRBV5-5 and TRBJ2-7): DAGVTQSPTHLIKTRGQQVTLRCSPISGHKSVSWYQQVLGQGPQFIFQYYEKEERGRGNFPDRFSARQFPNYSSELNVNALLLGDSALYLCASSWGTGGYEQYFGPGTRLTVT.

V usage is TRBV6-6 and J usage is TRBJ2-7; tentative D call: TRBD1 (5 bases). This CDR3 is built from 12 residues. Between the trimmed V and J ends, which lost 7 bases and 4 bases, there was a span of 11 bases. Per germline, CDR1 MNHNY and CDR2 SVGAGI (reference sequence). The CDR3 sequence: CASKSPGYEQYF. The CDR3 coding sequence is TGTGCCAGCAAAAGCCCAGGGTACGAGCAGTACTTC.

This sequence joins TRBV11-2 and TRBJ2-6; perhaps TRBD2 as D (5 bases). Germline values: CDR1 SGHAT, CDR2 FQNNGV. V lost 1 base to trimming and J lost 2 bases, with 9 bases between them. The CDR3 has 16 residues. The CDR3 sequence: CASSLGSGAGANVLTF. As DNA, the CDR3 is TGTGCCAGCAGCTTAGGGTCCGGGGCTGGGGCCAACGTCCTGACTTTC. The full variable domain, with the rest looked up from reference TRBV11-2 and TRBJ2-6, is EAGVAQSPRYKIIEKRQSVAFWCNPISGHATLYWYQQILGQGPKLLIQFQNNGVVDDSQLPKDRFSAERLKGVDSTLKIQPAKLEDSAVYLCASSLGSGAGANVLTFGAGSRLTVL.

V gene TRBV23-1 combines with J gene TRBJ2-7; tentative D call: TRBD1 (6 bases). TRBV23-1 is annotated as an ORF whose role is uncertain. This CDR3 comprises 15 residues. With 3 bases removed from V and 0 bases from J, the gap between germline ends came to 12 bases. For the CDR3, the DNA is TGCGCCAGCAGTCAGCCCCAGGGGATCTCCTACGAGCAGTACTTC. Translating it yields CASSQPQGISYEQYF.

This chain uses TRBV9 with TRBJ1-1, with D tentatively TRBD1 (5 bases). The CDR3 consists of 16 residues. CDR1 and CDR2 (germline): SGDLS, YYNGEE. V lost 0 bases, J lost 1 base, and 13 bases lay in between. This CDR3 is CASSVGAGGRNTEAFF. The CDR3 coding sequence is TGTGCCAGCAGCGTAGGGGCTGGGGGGAGGAACACTGAAGCTTTCTTT.

This rearrangement joins TRBV9 to TRBJ1-4; a possible D gene is TRBD1 (5 bases). This CDR3 spans 13 amino acids. The V gene's germline CDR1 is SGDLS and CDR2 YYNGEE. V dropped 4 bases and J dropped 9 bases, with 13 bases sitting between them. CDR3 DNA sequence: TGTGCCAGCAGCCAAGGGACGGGGAAAAAACTGTTTTTT. Its translation: CASSQGTGKKLFF. The variable domain in full, completed from reference TRBV9 and TRBJ1-4, reads DSGVTQTPKHLITATGQRVTLRCSPRSGDLSVYWYQQSLDQGLQFLIQYYNGEERAKGNILERFSAQQFPDLHSELNLSSLELGDSALYFCASSQGTGKKLFFGSGTQLSVL.

The V call is TRBV7-2, the J call TRBJ1-5; tentative D call: TRBD1 (5 bases). Trimming took 4 bases from V and 1 from J, leaving 11 bases between them. Germline lookup yields CDR1 SGHTA and CDR2 FQGNSA. This CDR3 comprises 15 residues. Written as DNA, the CDR3 is TGTGCCAGCAGCTCCAACAGGACAAGCAATCAGCCCCAGCATTTT. Its translation is CASSSNRTSNQPQHF. Based on the CDR3 plus reference TRBV7-2 and TRBJ1-5, the full variable domain is GAGVSQSPSNKVTEKGKDVELRCDPISGHTALYWYRQSLGQGLEFLIYFQGNSAPDKSGLPSDRFSAERTGGSVSTLTIQRTQQEDSAVYLCASSSNRTSNQPQHFGDGTRLSIL.

The genes are TRBV5-1 and TRBJ2-7, with D maybe TRBD2 (5 bases). Trimming pared 0 bases from V and 0 bases from J, leaving 13 bases between. The CDR3 contains 16 residues. Germline lookup yields CDR1 SGHRS and CDR2 YFSETQ. The CDR3 loop reads CASSLVSADSSYEQYF. The DNA for the CDR3 is TGCGCCAGCAGCTTGGTTTCAGCGGATAGCTCCTACGAGCAGTACTTC. The whole variable domain, remainder taken from reference TRBV5-1 and TRBJ2-7, is KAGVTQTPRYLIKTRGQQVTLSCSPISGHRSVSWYQQTPGQGLQFLFEYFSETQRNKGNFPGRFSGRQFSNSRSEMNVSTLELGDSALYLCASSLVSADSSYEQYFGPGTRLTVT.

The V call is TRBV7-8, the J call TRBJ2-7; weak D call: TRBD1 (5 bases). Trimming stripped 5 bases from V and 3 bases from J, with 17 bases between. This CDR3 region has 15 residues. CDR1 and CDR2 (germline): SGHVS, FQNEAQ. The CDR3 coding sequence is TGTGCCAGCAGCCGTGGTGGGGCAGACGACTACGAGCAGTACTTC. It yields the protein CASSRGGADDYEQYF.

The rearrangement joins TRBV28 to TRBJ1-2, with TRBD1 matching 7 bases. V lost 1 base, J lost 7 bases, and 12 bases stayed unmatched. This CDR3 is built from 16 residues. Germline V gives CDR1 MDHEN, CDR2 SYDVKM. The CDR3 sequence: CASSLSGGQVGGGYTF. The CDR3 DNA reads TGTGCCAGCAGTTTATCGGGAGGACAGGTGGGGGGTGGCTACACCTTC.

As for this clone: Different DNA sequences within this sample yield the same CDR3. This rearrangement joins TRBV28 to TRBJ1-2; maybe TRBD1 (6 bases). CDR1 and CDR2 from the germline V gene are MDHEN and SYDVKM. The CDR3 length is 13 residues. V was trimmed by 4 bases and J by 4 bases, leaving 10 bases between them. The CDR3 reads CASSSGQLYGYTF. The CDR3 nucleotides read TGTGCCAGCAGTTCCGGACAGCTCTATGGCTACACCTTC.

A single count supports this clone. The rearrangement links TRBV30 to TRBJ2-1; 10 nucleotides align to TRBD2. Per germline, CDR1 GTSNPN and CDR2 SVGIG (reference sequence). The CDR3 is made up of 15 amino acids. J gave up 4 bases and V 2 bases, and 5 bases lay outside the gene matches. The CDR3 here is CAWSLLAGNYNEQFF. The CDR3 coding sequence is TGTGCCTGGAGTTTACTAGCGGGAAATTACAATGAGCAGTTCTTC.

CDR3 in amino acids: CASPSGPRPPRETQYF. In DNA, the CDR3 is TGCGCCAGCCCTTCGGGACCGCGACCCCCGAGAGAGACCCAGTACTTC. V is TRBV5-1 and J is TRBJ2-5; perhaps D is TRBD1 or TRBD2 (5 bases each). The germline CDR1 and CDR2 sequences are SGHRS and YFSETQ. Between the trimmed V and J ends, which lost 7 bases and 4 bases, there was a span of 23 bases. This CDR3 comprises 16 residues.

In the case of this clone: This same CDR3 is encoded by further DNA sequences in the sample. V and J are TRBV7-2 and TRBJ2-7; TRBD2 matches at 7 bases. The ends lost 2 bases at V and 3 bases at J; junction bases unmatched: 7. The CDR3 is 15 residues long. CDR1 is SGHTA and CDR2 is FQGNSA in the germline V gene. As DNA, the CDR3 is TGTGCCAGCAGCTTAACGGGGGGATCCGGCTACGAGCAGTACTTC. As protein: CASSLTGGSGYEQYF.

The chain combines TRBV19 with TRBJ2-7; maybe TRBD1 (5 bases). Germline loops: CDR1 LNHDA, CDR2 SQIVND (reference sequence). The V gene lost 0 bases and the J gene lost 6 bases, with 12 bases spanning the gap. The CDR3 length is 14 residues. CDR3: CASSIDPRGGEQYF. In DNA, the CDR3 is TGTGCCAGTAGTATAGATCCTAGGGGCGGCGAGCAGTACTTC. Using reference TRBV19 and TRBJ2-7 for the parts outside the CDR3, the full variable domain is DGGITQSPKYLFRKEGQNVTLSCEQNLNHDAMYWYRQDPGQGLRLIYYSQIVNDFQKGDIAEGYSVSREKKESFPLTVTSAQKNPTAFYLCASSIDPRGGEQYFGPGTRLTVT.

This chain connects TRBV25-1 to TRBJ2-3; D may correspond to TRBD1 or TRBD2 (6 bases each). Trimming pared 6 bases from V and 4 bases from J, leaving 17 bases between. Germline CDR1 MGHDK, CDR2 SYGVNS. The CDR3 is 15 amino acids. CDR3 sequence (DNA): TGTGCCAGCAGCACCGGAGGAAGGGGGGCAGATACGCAGTATTTT. Its translation is CASSTGGRGADTQYF.

CDR3 in DNA: TGTGCCTGGAGTCCAACGAACAGGGGGCGGGCAGATACGCAGTATTTT. Protein: CAWSPTNRGRADTQYF. V and J are TRBV30 and TRBJ2-3; 9 bases align to TRBD1. This CDR3 spans 16 amino acids. V was pared by 2 bases and J by 4 bases, with 10 bases of the junction left unmatched. Germline CDR1 GTSNPN, CDR2 SVGIG (reference sequence).

This clone was seen once. The chain joins TRBV6-1 to TRBJ2-5, with D possibly matching TRBD1 (6 bases). Germline values: CDR1 MNHNS, CDR2 SASEGT. The CDR3 consists of 13 residues. Trimming cost V 4 bases and J 5 bases, with 11 bases left between them. CDR3 DNA: TGTGCCAGCAGTGGCACAGGGAGCGAGACCCAGTACTTC. Its translation: CASSGTGSETQYF.

This chain links TRBV6-5 with TRBJ2-3, with 10 bases that match TRBD2. Trimming took 4 bases from V and 7 from J; bases not matched to a gene: 5. Looked up from germline, CDR1 is MNHEY and CDR2 is SVGAGI. This CDR3 region has 14 residues. The CDR3, as DNA: TGTGCCAGCAGTTCTAGCGGGAGTTTAAATACGCAGTATTTT. It yields the protein CASSSSGSLNTQYF.

Note on this clone: Different DNA sequences within this sample yield the same CDR3. The chain couples TRBV11-2 to TRBJ2-1, with D uncertain. Germline CDR1 and CDR2: SGHAT and FQNNGV. The CDR3 extends over 15 amino acids. V lost 0 bases and J lost 4, with 10 bases in between. In DNA, the CDR3 is TGTGCCAGCAGCTTAGAAGGGTCACCTTACAATGAGCAGTTCTTC. Amino acids: CASSLEGSPYNEQFF.

The V and J genes are TRBV7-2 and TRBJ2-7; D is undetermined. Trimming took off 5 bases at V and 6 bases at J, with 17 bases between the two ends. Germline V gene data show CDR1 as SGHTA and CDR2 as FQGNSA. The CDR3 is 14 residues long. The CDR3 coding sequence is TGTGCCAGCAGCGCCTCGGGCAAGTGGGGCGAGCAGTACTTC. It is translated as CASSASGKWGEQYF.

V gene TRBV12-5 combines with J gene TRBJ2-7; D might be TRBD1 (6 bases). Trimming removed 7 bases from V and 3 bases from J, with 10 bases in between. The CDR3 consists of 12 residues. Germline V CDR1 and CDR2: LGHNT, FRNRAP. This CDR3 is CASARDIYEQYF. DNA of the CDR3: TGTGCTAGTGCTCGGGACATCTACGAGCAGTACTTC.

V gene TRBV19 combines with J gene TRBJ1-5; D gene ambiguous. Trimming removed 2 bases at V and 6 bases at J, with 5 bases between. Germline CDR1 reads LNHDA; CDR2 reads SQIVND (reference sequence). This CDR3 is built from 12 residues. The CDR3 bases are TGTGCCAGTAGTATACTGGGTCAGCCCCAGCATTTT. Protein product: CASSILGQPQHF.

Written as DNA, the CDR3 is TGTGCCAGCAGTTTGGGAAGGACAGGGGACCAAAGCAATCAGCCCCAGCATTTT. Protein: CASSLGRTGDQSNQPQHF. V and J are TRBV28 and TRBJ1-5; 9 nucleotides line up with TRBD1. Germline V gives CDR1 MDHEN, CDR2 SYDVKM. Trimming cost V 3 bases and J 1 base; bases outside gene matches: 10. This CDR3 has 18 amino acids.

The chain recombines TRBV11-2 with TRBJ2-2; 8 bases align to TRBD1. The V segment lost 5 bases and the J segment 9 bases; nucleotides outside the gene matches: 5. This CDR3 comprises 13 residues. Germline V gene lookup returns CDR1 SGHAT and CDR2 FQNNGV. The CDR3 loop reads CASSKDRGRELFF. The CDR3 coding sequence is TGTGCCAGCAGCAAAGACAGGGGCCGGGAGCTGTTTTTT.

The chain uses TRBV6-6 and TRBJ2-4; D possibly uses TRBD1 or TRBD2 (6 bases each). The V and J ends lost 6 bases and 0 bases respectively, with 15 bases between them. In germline, CDR1 is MNHNY, CDR2 SVGAGI (reference sequence). This CDR3 is 16 amino acids long. The CDR3 protein is CASSPGAAIAKNIQYF. CDR3 sequence (DNA): TGTGCCAGCAGCCCGGGGGCGGCCATAGCCAAAAACATTCAGTACTTC.

This clone is medium-sized within its sample. The chain combines TRBV28 with TRBJ2-1; TRBD1 is a possible D gene (6 bases). V lost 6 bases and J lost 2, with 14 bases in between. The CDR3 is 15 residues long. Per germline, CDR1 MDHEN and CDR2 SYDVKM. CDR3 in DNA: TGTGCCAGCAGGCGAAACAGGGACCCCTACAATGAGCAGTTCTTC. As protein: CASRRNRDPYNEQFF.

The chain is built from TRBV30 and TRBJ2-4; D is unresolved. CDR1 GTSNPN and CDR2 SVGIG come from the germline V gene (reference sequence). The CDR3 has 14 residues. Trimming shortened V by 5 bases and J by 3 bases, and 14 bases separated the two germline ends. Here the CDR3 DNA reads TGTGCCTGGCCCCCCCCGTTAGGCAAAAACATTCAGTACTTC. It translates to CAWPPPLGKNIQYF.

Concerning this clone itself: A junction boundary mismatches the germline segment, possibly from a read error. The rearrangement links TRBV28 to TRBJ2-5; D could derive from TRBD1 or TRBD2 (5 bases each). The CDR3 totals 16 residues. Germline CDR1 reads MDHEN; CDR2 reads SYDVKM. CDR3 protein: CDSSPDAGTRVETQYF. DNA of the CDR3: TGTGACAGCAGTCCCGACGCCGGGACGAGGGTCGAGACCCAGTACTTC.